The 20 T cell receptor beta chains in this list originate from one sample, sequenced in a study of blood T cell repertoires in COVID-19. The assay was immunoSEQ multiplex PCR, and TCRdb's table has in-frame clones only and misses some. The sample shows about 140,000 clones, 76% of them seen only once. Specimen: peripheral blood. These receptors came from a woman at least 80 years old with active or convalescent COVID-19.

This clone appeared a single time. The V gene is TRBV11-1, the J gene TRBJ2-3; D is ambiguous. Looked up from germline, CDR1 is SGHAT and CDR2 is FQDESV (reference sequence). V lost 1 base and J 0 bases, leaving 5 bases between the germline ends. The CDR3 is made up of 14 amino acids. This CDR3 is CASSLGASTDTQYF. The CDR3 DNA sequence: TGTGCCAGCAGCTTAGGGGCCAGCACAGATACGCAGTATTTT.

The CDR3 sequence is CASSLGGQGSEKLFF. The CDR3 bases are TGTGCCAGCAGCTTAGGGGGACAGGGGTCTGAAAAACTGTTTTTT. V is TRBV7-3 and J is TRBJ1-4; 10 positions match TRBD1. The CDR3 extends over 15 amino acids. The V gene's germline CDR1 is SGHTA and CDR2 FQGTGA. The junction had 4 bases not matched to a gene; V was cut back by 2 bases and J by 7 bases.

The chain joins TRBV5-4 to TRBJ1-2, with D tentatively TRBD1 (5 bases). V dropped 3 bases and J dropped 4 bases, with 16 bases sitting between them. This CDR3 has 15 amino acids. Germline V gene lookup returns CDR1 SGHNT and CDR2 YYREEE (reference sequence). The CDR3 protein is CASSSYGGYGYGYTF. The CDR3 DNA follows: TGTGCCAGCAGCTCGTATGGGGGGTACGGCTATGGCTACACCTTC. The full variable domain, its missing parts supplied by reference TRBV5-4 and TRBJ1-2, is ETGVTQSPTHLIKTRGQQVTLRCSSQSGHNTVSWYQQALGQGPQFIFQYYREEENGRGNFPPRFSGLQFPNYSSELNVNALELDDSALYLCASSSYGGYGYGYTFGSGTRLTVV.

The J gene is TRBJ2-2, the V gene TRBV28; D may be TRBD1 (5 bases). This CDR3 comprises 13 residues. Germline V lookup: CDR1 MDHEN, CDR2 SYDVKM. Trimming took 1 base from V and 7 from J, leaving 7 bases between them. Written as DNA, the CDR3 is TGTGCCAGCAGTTTATCAGGGATCGGGGAGCTGTTTTTT. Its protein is CASSLSGIGELFF.

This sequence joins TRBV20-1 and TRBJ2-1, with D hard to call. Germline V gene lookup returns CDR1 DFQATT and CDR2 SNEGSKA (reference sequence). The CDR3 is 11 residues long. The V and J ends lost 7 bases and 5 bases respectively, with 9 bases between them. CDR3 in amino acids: CSGRRNNEQFF. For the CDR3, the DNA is TGCAGTGGTCGCAGGAACAATGAGCAGTTCTTC.

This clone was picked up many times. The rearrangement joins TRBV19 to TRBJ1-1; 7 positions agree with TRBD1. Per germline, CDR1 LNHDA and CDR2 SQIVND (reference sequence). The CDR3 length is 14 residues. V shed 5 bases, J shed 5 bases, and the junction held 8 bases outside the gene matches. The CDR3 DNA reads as TGTGCCAGTAGTTCAAGACAGGGAAATACTGAAGCTTTCTTT. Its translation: CASSSRQGNTEAFF.

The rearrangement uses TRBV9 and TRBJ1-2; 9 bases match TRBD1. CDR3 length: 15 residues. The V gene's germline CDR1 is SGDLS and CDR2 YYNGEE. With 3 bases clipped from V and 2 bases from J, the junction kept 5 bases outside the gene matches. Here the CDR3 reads CASSEGQGRNYGYTF. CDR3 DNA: TGTGCCAGCAGCGAGGGACAGGGAAGGAACTATGGCTACACCTTC.

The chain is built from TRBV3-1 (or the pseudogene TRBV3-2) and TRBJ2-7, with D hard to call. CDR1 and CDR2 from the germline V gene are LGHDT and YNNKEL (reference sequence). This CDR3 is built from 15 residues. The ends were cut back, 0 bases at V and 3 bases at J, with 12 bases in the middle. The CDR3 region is CASSQDVSLFYEQYF. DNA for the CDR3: TGTGCCAGCAGCCAAGACGTTAGTCTCTTCTACGAGCAGTACTTC.

CDR3 in amino acids: CASSHLAGESEQFF. CDR3 DNA: TGTGCCAGCAGTCACCTAGCGGGGGAGAGTGAGCAGTTCTTC. The chain recombines TRBV7-2 with TRBJ2-1, with 10 bases lining up with TRBD2. The CDR3 consists of 14 residues. The V gene end was trimmed by 6 bases and the J gene end by 9 bases; junction bases not matched to a gene: 8. The germline CDR1 and CDR2 sequences are SGHTA and FQGNSA.

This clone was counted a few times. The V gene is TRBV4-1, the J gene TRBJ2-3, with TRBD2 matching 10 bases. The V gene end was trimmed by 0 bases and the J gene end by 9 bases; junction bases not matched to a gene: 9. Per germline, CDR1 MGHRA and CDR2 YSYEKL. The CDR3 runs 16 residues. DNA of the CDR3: TGCGCCAGCAGCCAAGATGCCTCTAGCGGGGGAGGGACGCAGTATTTT. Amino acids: CASSQDASSGGGTQYF.

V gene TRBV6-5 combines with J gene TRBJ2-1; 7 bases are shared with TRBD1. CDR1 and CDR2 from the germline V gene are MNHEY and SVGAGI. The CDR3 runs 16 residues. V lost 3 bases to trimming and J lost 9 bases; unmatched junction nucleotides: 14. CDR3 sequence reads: CASSYPTRGNLGEQFF. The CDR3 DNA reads TGTGCCAGCAGTTATCCGACCAGGGGGAATCTCGGTGAGCAGTTCTTC.

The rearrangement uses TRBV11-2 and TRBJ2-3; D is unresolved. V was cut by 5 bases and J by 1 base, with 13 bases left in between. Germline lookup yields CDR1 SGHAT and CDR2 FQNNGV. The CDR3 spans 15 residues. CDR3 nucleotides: TGTGCCAGCAGCACCCGCCCCGGAGGCACAGATACGCAGTATTTT. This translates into CASSTRPGGTDTQYF.

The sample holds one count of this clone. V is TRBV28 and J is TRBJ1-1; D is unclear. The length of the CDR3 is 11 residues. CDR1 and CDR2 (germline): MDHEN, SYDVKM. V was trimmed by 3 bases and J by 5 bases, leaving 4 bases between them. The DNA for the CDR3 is TGTGCCAGCAGTTTGAGAACTGAAGCTTTCTTT. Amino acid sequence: CASSLRTEAFF.

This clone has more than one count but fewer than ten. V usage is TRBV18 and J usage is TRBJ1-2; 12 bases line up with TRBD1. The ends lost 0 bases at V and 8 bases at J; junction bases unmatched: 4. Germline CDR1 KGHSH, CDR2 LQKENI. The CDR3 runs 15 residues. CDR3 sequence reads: CASSPPGQGARGYTF. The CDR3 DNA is TGTGCCAGCTCACCACCGGGACAGGGGGCTAGGGGCTACACCTTC.

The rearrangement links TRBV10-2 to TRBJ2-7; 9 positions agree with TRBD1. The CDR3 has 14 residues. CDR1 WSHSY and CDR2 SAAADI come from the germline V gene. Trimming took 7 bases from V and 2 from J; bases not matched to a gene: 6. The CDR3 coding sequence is TGCGCCAGCACTATGACAGGGGGGACCTACGAGCAGTACTTC. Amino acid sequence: CASTMTGGTYEQYF.

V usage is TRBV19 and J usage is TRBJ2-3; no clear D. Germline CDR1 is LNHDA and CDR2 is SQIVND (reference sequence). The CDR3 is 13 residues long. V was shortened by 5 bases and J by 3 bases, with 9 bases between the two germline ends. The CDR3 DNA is TGTGCCAGTAGTCGCTTAGTGACAGATACGCAGTATTTT. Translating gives CASSRLVTDTQYF.

The CDR3 bases are TGTGCCAGCAGCTCCTCACTCATAGCGGGTACCAGAGATACGCAGTATTTT. This translates into CASSSSLIAGTRDTQYF. The chain joins TRBV7-2 to TRBJ2-3, with TRBD2 matching 7 bases. This CDR3 is 17 amino acids long. Germline values: CDR1 SGHTA, CDR2 FQGNSA. Losses at the gene ends were 4 bases for V and 5 bases for J; bases not matched to a gene: 15.

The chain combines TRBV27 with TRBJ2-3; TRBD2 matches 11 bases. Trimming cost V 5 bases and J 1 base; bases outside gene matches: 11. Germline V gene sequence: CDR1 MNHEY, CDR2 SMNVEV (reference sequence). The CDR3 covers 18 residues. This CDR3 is CASSLHPSGGLGTDTQYF. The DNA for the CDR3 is TGTGCCAGCAGTCTCCATCCTAGCGGGGGGTTGGGCACAGATACGCAGTATTTT.

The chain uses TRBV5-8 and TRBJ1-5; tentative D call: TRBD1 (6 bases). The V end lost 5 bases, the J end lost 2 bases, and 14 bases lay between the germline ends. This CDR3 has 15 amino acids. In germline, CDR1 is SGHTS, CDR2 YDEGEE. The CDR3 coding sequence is TGTGCCAGCAGAGGGACCGGGACACGCAATCAGCCCCAGCATTTT. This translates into CASRGTGTRNQPQHF.

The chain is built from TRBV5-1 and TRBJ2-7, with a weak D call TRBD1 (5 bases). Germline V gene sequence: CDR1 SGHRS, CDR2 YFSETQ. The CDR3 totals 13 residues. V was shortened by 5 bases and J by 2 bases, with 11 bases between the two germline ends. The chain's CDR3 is CASRGADAYEQYF. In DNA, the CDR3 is TGCGCCAGCAGAGGGGCCGACGCCTACGAGCAGTACTTC.